This T cell receptor beta chain was documented in a study of T cell responses to AZD1222 COVID-19 vaccine. As for the study in general: Pooled samples include second doses given at about 4 or 12 weeks.

Clones were sequenced by immunoSEQ multiplex PCR, and TCRdb holds only the in-frame ones, with some missing. The sample yields 150,000 or so clones, about 87% seen once. As to this clone: Its cognate antigen is unknown.

Overall study results and limits: Among AZD1222 vaccinees, only six were seropositive at baseline.

The CDR3 extends over 13 amino acids. The V and J ends lost 8 bases and 2 bases respectively, with 10 bases between them. CDR1 and CDR2 from the germline V gene are MNHEY and SMNVEV (reference sequence). The chain joins TRBV27 to TRBJ1-5; D is unclear. Sequenced material: peripheral blood, taken on day 0 of AZD1222 vaccination. This TCR came from an adult in good health. Here the CDR3 reads CASCLKGNQPQHF. CDR3 bases: TGTGCCAGCTGCTTGAAAGGCAATCAGCCCCAGCATTTT.